This T cell receptor (beta chain) came from a study of T cell responses to AZD1222 COVID-19 vaccine. Overall study results and limits: Scientists sampled the repertoires only once the peak T cell response had passed.

Per the germline V gene, CDR1 is SGHDN and CDR2 is FVKESK. The J segment lost 4 bases and the V segment lost 4 bases, leaving 6 bases of the junction unmatched. The CDR3 consists of 15 residues. Only in-frame clones appear in the TCRdb table, and some are missing; sequencing was by immunoSEQ multiplex PCR. The sample carries 95,000 to 150,000 clones, roughly 89% recorded once. About this clone: Its specificity is not known.

The sequence derives from an adult in good health. Here the sequenced sample was peripheral blood, taken on day 0 of AZD1222 vaccination. The chain couples TRBV14 to TRBJ1-2; 10 positions agree with TRBD1. The DNA of the CDR3 is TGTGCCAGCAGCCCGTTGGGACAGGGGACCTATGGCTACACCTTC. Translation gives CASSPLGQGTYGYTF.